This T cell receptor beta chain appears in the sequencing data of a study of tissue T cells after allogeneic stem cell transplantation. Study summary: Pathologist review favored tissue samples showing histologically apparent lymphocytes.

Only in-frame clones appear in the TCRdb table, and some are missing; sequencing was by immunoSEQ multiplex PCR. The repertoire holds 4,000 to 6,000 clones, roughly two thirds seen once, with around 25% in the top ten. The TCR was taken from a female patient between 18 and 49 years old with steroid-refractory graft-versus-host disease after an allogeneic stem cell transplant. Some T cells may be provided by the graft donor. Source: duodenal tissue, taken at autopsy.

CDR3 amino acids: CASSLTPYEQYF. Here the CDR3 DNA reads TGTGCCAGCAGCCTCACCCCATACGAGCAGTACTTC. V and J are TRBV5-4 and TRBJ2-7; D is ambiguous. Germline V CDR1 and CDR2: SGHNT, YYREEE (reference sequence). This CDR3 spans 12 amino acids. Deletions cut 4 bases from V and 4 bases from J, with 9 bases between.